Presented here are 7 T cell receptor beta chains from one specimen sequenced in a study of OX40 agonist ivuxolimab in advanced cancers. TCRdb's copy holds only in-frame clones and misses some; the assay was immunoSEQ multiplex PCR. The data contain some 65,000 clones, around 86% of them singletons. The input for sequencing was CD4+ or CD8+ T cells sorted from blood, taken in a trial of the OX40 agonist ivuxolimab. These receptors were taken from an adult with an advanced solid tumor such as melanoma, head and neck, liver or kidney cancer.

The chain uses TRBV5-4 and TRBJ2-7; D gene ambiguous. Germline values: CDR1 SGHNT, CDR2 YYREEE (reference sequence). This CDR3 spans 12 amino acids. Between the trimmed V and J ends, which lost 3 bases and 2 bases, there was a span of 6 bases. The CDR3 is CASSSPTYEQYF. DNA of the CDR3: TGTGCCAGCAGCTCCCCTACCTACGAGCAGTACTTC.

The chain has TRBV7-9 and TRBJ2-5; no clear D. With 5 bases removed from V and 8 bases from J, the gap between germline ends came to 15 bases. The CDR3 runs 13 residues. In germline, CDR1 is SEHNR, CDR2 FQNEAQ (reference sequence). The CDR3 DNA reads as TGTGCCAGCAGCCCCATGGGTACCCTCACCCAGTACTTC. Its translation: CASSPMGTLTQYF.

The V gene is TRBV11-2, the J gene TRBJ2-2, with TRBD1 matching over 7 bases. This CDR3 is 17 amino acids long. V lost 5 bases and J lost 4; bases outside the gene matches: 13. Germline loops: CDR1 SGHAT, CDR2 FQNNGV. The CDR3 bases are TGTGCCAGCAGCGTCACAGGGGTCAAGAGGGGCACCGGGGAGCTGTTTTTT. Amino acid sequence: CASSVTGVKRGTGELFF.

This chain connects TRBV13 to TRBJ1-4; 8 positions match TRBD1. Germline V gene sequence: CDR1 PRHDT, CDR2 FYEKMQ (reference sequence). V lost 5 bases, J lost 6 bases, and 8 bases stayed unmatched. The CDR3 extends over 15 amino acids. This CDR3 reads CASSLRTGPHEKLFF. The CDR3 DNA follows: TGTGCCAGCAGCCTCCGGACAGGGCCCCATGAAAAACTGTTTTTT.

This clone has only one observation. The rearrangement uses TRBV19 and TRBJ2-3, with 12 bases matching TRBD2. Germline CDR1 is LNHDA and CDR2 is SQIVND (reference sequence). Trimming at V came to 2 bases and at J to 2 bases, leaving 8 bases not matched to a gene. This CDR3 is built from 18 residues. This CDR3 is CASSISLAGGYATDTQYF. The DNA for the CDR3 is TGTGCCAGTAGTATATCACTAGCGGGGGGCTATGCCACAGATACGCAGTATTTT.

Only one count was recorded for this clone. V is TRBV5-1 and J is TRBJ2-7, with D perhaps matching TRBD1 or TRBD2 (5 bases each). The CDR3 is made up of 15 amino acids. Deletions cut 2 bases from V and 5 bases from J, with 17 bases between. CDR1 is SGHRS, CDR2 YFSETQ, per germline. CDR3 amino acids: CASSFTSGTVDEQYF. As DNA, the CDR3 is TGCGCCAGCAGCTTCACCTCCGGGACGGTCGACGAGCAGTACTTC.

The rearrangement links TRBV6-4 to TRBJ1-6; no clear D. V gave up 0 bases and J gave up 7 bases, with 19 bases separating them. Looked up from germline, CDR1 is MRHNA and CDR2 is SNTAGT. This CDR3 region has 18 residues. The CDR3 here is CASSDSPLISEPNSPLHF. Written as DNA, the CDR3 is TGTGCCAGCAGTGACTCCCCACTCATCAGCGAGCCCAATTCACCCCTCCACTTT.